Shown below are 19 T cell receptor beta chains from a single sample sequenced in a study of radiotherapy plus CTLA-4 blockade in lung cancer. Clones were read by immunoSEQ multiplex PCR, and TCRdb kept only the in-frame ones, dropping some. The table has roughly 30,000 clones, around 80% seen once. This specimen was peripheral blood, taken from a patient treated with radiotherapy plus ipilimumab. Every receptor here comes from a human donor with non-small cell lung cancer who had stable disease on radiotherapy plus ipilimumab.

The J gene is TRBJ1-1, the V gene TRBV5-1, with unresolved D. Per the germline V gene, CDR1 is SGHRS and CDR2 is YFSETQ. The V gene lost 1 base and the J gene lost 0 bases, with 16 bases spanning the gap. This CDR3 region has 17 residues. CDR3 region: CASSLTSTRTLNTEAFF. The CDR3 nucleotides are TGCGCCAGCAGCTTGACCTCAACGAGGACCCTGAACACTGAAGCTTTCTTT.

The chain recombines TRBV9 with TRBJ1-4; 8 nucleotides align to TRBD1. Germline V gene sequence: CDR1 SGDLS, CDR2 YYNGEE. Trimming took 0 bases from V and 8 from J; bases not matched to a gene: 6. The CDR3 length is 15 residues. The CDR3 protein is CASSVGTGLGEKLFF. CDR3 nucleotides: TGTGCCAGCAGCGTAGGGACAGGGCTAGGAGAAAAACTGTTTTTT.

The rearrangement joins TRBV27 to TRBJ1-2, with D maybe TRBD1 (5 bases). Deletions cut 5 bases from V and 6 bases from J, with 22 bases between. Per germline, CDR1 MNHEY and CDR2 SMNVEV (reference sequence). The length of the CDR3 is 16 residues. The CDR3 region is CASSPSWDGQRDGYTF. As DNA, the CDR3 is TGTGCCAGCAGTCCGAGTTGGGACGGCCAGAGAGATGGCTACACCTTC.

This clone was picked up one time. This chain uses TRBV5-1 with TRBJ1-1; D is perhaps TRBD1 (6 bases). The CDR3 consists of 15 residues. Germline V gene lookup returns CDR1 SGHRS and CDR2 YFSETQ. Trimming pared 4 bases from V and 1 base from J, leaving 14 bases between. This CDR3 reads CASSGIGQTNTEAFF. CDR3 DNA: TGCGCCAGCAGCGGAATTGGACAGACGAACACTGAAGCTTTCTTT.

V gene TRBV5-4 combines with J gene TRBJ1-1; TRBD1 might be the D (6 bases). In germline, CDR1 is SGHNT, CDR2 YYREEE (reference sequence). The germline V and J ends were trimmed by 4 bases and 7 bases, with 14 bases remaining between them. The CDR3 spans 13 residues. The CDR3 protein is CASSGGGESEAFF. The CDR3 DNA reads TGTGCCAGCAGCGGAGGGGGGGAGAGTGAAGCTTTCTTT. Looking up the rest from reference TRBV5-4 and TRBJ1-1 gives the full variable domain: ETGVTQSPTHLIKTRGQQVTLRCSSQSGHNTVSWYQQALGQGPQFIFQYYREEENGRGNFPPRFSGLQFPNYSSELNVNALELDDSALYLCASSGGGESEAFFGQGTRLTVV.

The genes are TRBV7-3 and TRBJ2-5; TRBD1 matches at 7 bases. Germline V gene lookup returns CDR1 SGHTA and CDR2 FQGTGA. The CDR3 sequence is 21 residues long. V trimming: 2 bases; J trimming: 2 bases; junction bases outside the gene matches: 23. CDR3 loop: CASSLAPGPQQGFGTQETQYF. CDR3 DNA: TGTGCCAGCAGCTTAGCCCCAGGTCCACAACAGGGGTTTGGTACGCAAGAGACCCAGTACTTC.

The CDR3 is CASSPGTSGGLPTGELFF. CDR3 sequence (DNA): TGCGCCAGCAGCCCCGGGACTAGCGGGGGGTTACCCACCGGGGAGCTGTTTTTT. The chain is built from TRBV5-1 and TRBJ2-2, with TRBD2 matching over 15 bases. This CDR3 has 18 residues. V lost 4 bases and J lost 4; bases outside the gene matches: 8. CDR1 is SGHRS, CDR2 YFSETQ, per germline. Looking up the rest from reference TRBV5-1 and TRBJ2-2 gives the full variable domain: KAGVTQTPRYLIKTRGQQVTLSCSPISGHRSVSWYQQTPGQGLQFLFEYFSETQRNKGNFPGRFSGRQFSNSRSEMNVSTLELGDSALYLCASSPGTSGGLPTGELFFGEGSRLTVL.

This chain uses TRBV7-2 with TRBJ1-3; no clear D. The V and J ends lost 5 bases and 2 bases respectively, with 10 bases between them. CDR3 size: 14 residues. CDR1 and CDR2 (germline): SGHTA, FQGNSA. DNA of the CDR3: TGTGCCAGCAGCCCGCCATCGGCTGGAAACACCATATATTTT. The encoded protein is CASSPPSAGNTIYF.

V gene TRBV12-5 combines with J gene TRBJ1-2; weak D call: TRBD1 (6 bases). CDR3 length equals 13 residues. Germline V CDR1 and CDR2: LGHNT, FRNRAP. Trimming shortened V by 2 bases and J by 2 bases, and 6 bases separated the two germline ends. DNA for the CDR3: TGTGCTAGTGGTTTGCAGGGGAACTATGGCTACACCTTC. Amino acids: CASGLQGNYGYTF.

The chain carries TRBV28 and TRBJ1-1; 9 positions match TRBD1. The junction had 2 bases not matched to a gene; V was cut back by 1 base and J by 11 bases. This CDR3 has 12 amino acids. CDR1 is MDHEN and CDR2 is SYDVKM in the germline V gene. The DNA of the CDR3 is TGTGCCAGCAGTTTATCCGGGACAGGGGCTTTCTTT. Translated, it gives CASSLSGTGAFF. Based on the CDR3 plus reference TRBV28 and TRBJ1-1, the full variable domain is DVKVTQSSRYLVKRTGEKVFLECVQDMDHENMFWYRQDPGLGLRLIYFSYDVKMKEKGDIPEGYSVSREKKERFSLILESASTNQTSMYLCASSLSGTGAFFGQGTRLTVV.

V is TRBV7-3 and J is TRBJ2-2; 7 bases are a match to TRBD1. This CDR3 has 16 amino acids. Germline CDR1 SGHTA, CDR2 FQGTGA. Trimming cost V 5 bases and J 0 bases; bases outside gene matches: 6. CDR3 protein: CASSRWDSPNTGELFF. The CDR3 DNA sequence: TGTGCCAGCAGCCGATGGGACAGCCCGAACACCGGGGAGCTGTTTTTT.

The chain joins TRBV10-3 to TRBJ2-3; D may be TRBD2 (5 bases). CDR3 length equals 12 residues. Looked up from germline, CDR1 is ENHRY and CDR2 is SYGVKD. V shed 6 bases and J shed 5 bases, with 9 bases lying between them. The CDR3 DNA is TGTGCCATCAGGGCACTAGAAGATACGCAGTATTTT. This encodes CAIRALEDTQYF.

The CDR3 DNA reads TGTGCCAGCAGCTTGGGGGGACAGCTTAATCAGCCCCAGCATTTT. Translating it yields CASSLGGQLNQPQHF. The V gene is TRBV5-8, the J gene TRBJ1-5; TRBD1 aligns across 7 bases. Losses at the gene ends were 0 bases for V and 4 bases for J; bases not matched to a gene: 4. Germline V CDR1 and CDR2: SGHTS, YDEGEE. This CDR3 is 15 amino acids long.

The chain employs TRBV7-9 and TRBJ1-1, with no clear D. Germline V gene sequence: CDR1 SEHNR, CDR2 FQNEAQ (reference sequence). This CDR3 comprises 14 residues. The V end lost 1 base, the J end lost 1 base, and 7 bases lay between the germline ends. The CDR3 protein is CASSLVPENTEAFF. The CDR3 coding sequence is TGTGCCAGCAGCTTAGTTCCAGAGAACACTGAAGCTTTCTTT.

V usage is TRBV5-6 and J usage is TRBJ1-1; D unclear. CDR1 and CDR2 (germline): SGHDT, YYEEEE. CDR3 length: 13 residues. V lost 4 bases and J 6 bases, leaving 13 bases between the germline ends. The CDR3 loop reads CASSPGRAAEAFF. The CDR3 region has the DNA TGTGCCAGCAGCCCCGGCCGGGCCGCTGAAGCTTTCTTT.

DNA for the CDR3: TGTGCCAGCAGCTCCGACACAGATACGCAGTATTTT. This sequence encodes CASSSDTDTQYF. The chain is built from TRBV11-1 and TRBJ2-3; D remains unclear. Germline V gives CDR1 SGHAT, CDR2 FQDESV (reference sequence). The CDR3 contains 12 residues. With 4 bases removed from V and 2 bases from J, the gap between germline ends came to 4 bases.

The chain combines TRBV6-5 with TRBJ2-1; 9 bases agree with TRBD2. Germline CDR1 MNHEY, CDR2 SVGAGI. There are 16 residues in the CDR3. J gave up 6 bases and V 0 bases, and 6 bases lay outside the gene matches. The CDR3 loop reads CASSYSFLAGFNEQFF. CDR3 sequence (DNA): TGTGCCAGCAGTTACTCATTCCTAGCGGGATTCAATGAGCAGTTCTTC.

The J gene is TRBJ2-3, the V gene TRBV5-1, with D tentatively TRBD2 (5 bases). Trimming stripped 5 bases from V and 7 bases from J, with 11 bases between. The CDR3 extends over 12 amino acids. Germline V gene lookup returns CDR1 SGHRS and CDR2 YFSETQ. The DNA for the CDR3 is TGCGCCAGCAGTTATGGGGAGAATACGCAGTATTTT. It encodes CASSYGENTQYF.

The chain has TRBV5-1 and TRBJ2-7; D call uncertain. V gave up 4 bases and J gave up 0 bases, with 11 bases separating them. The CDR3 is made up of 14 amino acids. CDR1 is SGHRS and CDR2 is YFSETQ in the germline V gene. The CDR3 coding sequence is TGCGCCAGCAGCCCGCGATGGACCTCCTACGAGCAGTACTTC. Translated: CASSPRWTSYEQYF.